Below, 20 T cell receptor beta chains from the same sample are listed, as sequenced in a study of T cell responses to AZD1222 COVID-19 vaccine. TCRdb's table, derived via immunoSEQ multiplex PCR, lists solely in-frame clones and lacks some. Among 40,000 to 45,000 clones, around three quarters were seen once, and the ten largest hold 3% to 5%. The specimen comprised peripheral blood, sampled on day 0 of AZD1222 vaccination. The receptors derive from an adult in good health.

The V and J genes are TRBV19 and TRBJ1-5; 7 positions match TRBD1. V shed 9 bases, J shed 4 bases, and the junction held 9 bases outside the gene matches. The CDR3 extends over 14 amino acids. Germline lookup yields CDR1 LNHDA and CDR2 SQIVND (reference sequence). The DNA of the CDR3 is TGTGCCAGCCATATAAGGGGGCGGAATCAGCCCCAGCATTTT. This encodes CASHIRGRNQPQHF.

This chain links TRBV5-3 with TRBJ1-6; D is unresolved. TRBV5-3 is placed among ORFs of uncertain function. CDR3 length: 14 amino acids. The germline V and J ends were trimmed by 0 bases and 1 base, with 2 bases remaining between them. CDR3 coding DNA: TGTGCCAGAAGCTTGGGGTCCTATAATTCACCCCTCCACTTT. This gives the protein CARSLGSYNSPLHF.

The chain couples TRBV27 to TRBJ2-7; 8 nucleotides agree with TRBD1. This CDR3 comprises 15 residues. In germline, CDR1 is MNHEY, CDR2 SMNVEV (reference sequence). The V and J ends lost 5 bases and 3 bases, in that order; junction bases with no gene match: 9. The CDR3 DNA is TGTGCCAGCAGTCCTTCGCAGGGGGCAGTCTACGAGCAGTACTTC. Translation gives CASSPSQGAVYEQYF.

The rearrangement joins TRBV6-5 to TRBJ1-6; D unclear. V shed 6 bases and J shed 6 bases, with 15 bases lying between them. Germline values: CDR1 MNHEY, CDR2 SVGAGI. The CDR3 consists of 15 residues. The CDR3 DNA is TGTGCCAGCAGCTTAGAGGACCGGACTAATTCACCCCTCCACTTT. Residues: CASSLEDRTNSPLHF.

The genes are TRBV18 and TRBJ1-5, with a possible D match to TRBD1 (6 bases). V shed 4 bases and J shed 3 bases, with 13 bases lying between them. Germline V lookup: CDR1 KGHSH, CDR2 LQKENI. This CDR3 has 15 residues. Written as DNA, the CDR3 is TGTGCCAGCTCACGGGAACAGGGTATCAATCAGCCCCAGCATTTT. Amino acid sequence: CASSREQGINQPQHF.

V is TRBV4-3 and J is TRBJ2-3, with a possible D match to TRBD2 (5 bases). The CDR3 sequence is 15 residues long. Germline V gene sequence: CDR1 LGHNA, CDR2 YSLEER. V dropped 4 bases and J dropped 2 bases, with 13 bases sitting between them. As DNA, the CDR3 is TGCGCCAGCAGCCCAGCGAGGGTTCCCACAGATACGCAGTATTTT. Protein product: CASSPARVPTDTQYF.

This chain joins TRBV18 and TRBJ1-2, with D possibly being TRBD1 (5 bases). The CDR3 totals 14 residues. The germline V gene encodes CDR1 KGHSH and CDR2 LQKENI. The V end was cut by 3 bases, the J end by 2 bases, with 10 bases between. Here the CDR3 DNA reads TGTGCCAGCTCACCTCAGGAGGGGAACTATGGCTACACCTTC. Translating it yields CASSPQEGNYGYTF.

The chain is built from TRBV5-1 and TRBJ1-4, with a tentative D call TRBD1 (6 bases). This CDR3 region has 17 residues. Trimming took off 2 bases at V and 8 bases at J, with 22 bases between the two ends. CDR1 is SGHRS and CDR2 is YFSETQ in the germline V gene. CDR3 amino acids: CASSLGDLGGQGEKLFF. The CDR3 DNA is TGCGCCAGCAGCTTAGGGGACCTAGGGGGGCAAGGCGAAAAACTGTTTTTT.

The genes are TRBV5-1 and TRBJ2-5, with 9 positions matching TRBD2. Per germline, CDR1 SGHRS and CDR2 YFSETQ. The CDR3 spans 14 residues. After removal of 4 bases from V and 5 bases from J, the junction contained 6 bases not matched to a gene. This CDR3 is CASSTRGGWETQYF. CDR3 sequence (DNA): TGCGCCAGCAGCACGCGGGGGGGCTGGGAGACCCAGTACTTC.

CDR3 sequence reads: CASSEEPYPTYEQYF. The CDR3 DNA is TGTGCCAGCAGTGAAGAACCCTACCCCACCTACGAGCAGTACTTC. V usage is TRBV6-1 and J usage is TRBJ2-7; no definite D call. Deletions cut 1 base from V and 2 bases from J, with 12 bases between. The CDR3 sequence is 15 residues long. The V gene's germline CDR1 is MNHNS and CDR2 SASEGT.

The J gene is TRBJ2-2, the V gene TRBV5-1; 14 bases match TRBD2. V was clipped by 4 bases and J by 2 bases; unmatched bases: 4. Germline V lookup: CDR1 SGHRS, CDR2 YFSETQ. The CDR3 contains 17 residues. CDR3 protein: CASSEGLAGANTGELFF. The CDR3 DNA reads TGCGCCAGCAGCGAGGGACTAGCGGGGGCCAACACCGGGGAGCTGTTTTTT.

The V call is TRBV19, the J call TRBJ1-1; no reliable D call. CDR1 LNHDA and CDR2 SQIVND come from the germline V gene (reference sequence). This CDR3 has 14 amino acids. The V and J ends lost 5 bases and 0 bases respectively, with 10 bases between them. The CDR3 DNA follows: TGTGCCAGTAGTGCCCGACGGTTGAACACTGAAGCTTTCTTT. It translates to CASSARRLNTEAFF.

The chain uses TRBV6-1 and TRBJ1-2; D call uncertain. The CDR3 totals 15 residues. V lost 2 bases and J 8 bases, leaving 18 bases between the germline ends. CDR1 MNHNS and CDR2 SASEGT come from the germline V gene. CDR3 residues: CASSEWNRPRGGYTF. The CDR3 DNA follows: TGTGCCAGCAGTGAATGGAACAGACCTAGAGGGGGCTACACCTTC.

CDR3 residues: CASSPAGARANVLTF. CDR3 DNA: TGTGCCAGCAGTCCGGCGGGGGCCCGGGCCAACGTCCTGACTTTC. The V call is TRBV6-5, the J call TRBJ2-6, with a tentative D call TRBD2 (7 bases). Deletions cut 5 bases from V and 5 bases from J, with 13 bases between. Germline V gene sequence: CDR1 MNHEY, CDR2 SVGAGI. The CDR3 consists of 15 residues.

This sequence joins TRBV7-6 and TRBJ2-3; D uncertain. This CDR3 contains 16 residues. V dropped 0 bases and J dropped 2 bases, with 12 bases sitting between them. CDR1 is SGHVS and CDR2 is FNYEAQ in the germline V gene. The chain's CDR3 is CASSLATSTNTDTQYF. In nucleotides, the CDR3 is TGTGCCAGCAGCTTAGCAACCTCGACGAACACAGATACGCAGTATTTT. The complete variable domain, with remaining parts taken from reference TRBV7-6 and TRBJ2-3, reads GAGVSQSPRYKVTKRGQDVALRCDPISGHVSLYWYRQALGQGPEFLTYFNYEAQQDKSGLPNDRFSAERPEGSISTLTIQRTEQRDSAMYRCASSLATSTNTDTQYFGPGTRLTVL.

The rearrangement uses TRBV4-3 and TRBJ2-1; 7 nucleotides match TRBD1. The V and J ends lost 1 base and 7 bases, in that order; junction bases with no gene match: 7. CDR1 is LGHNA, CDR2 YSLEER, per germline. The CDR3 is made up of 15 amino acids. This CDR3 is CASSQVRTGRNEQFF. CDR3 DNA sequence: TGCGCCAGCAGCCAAGTCAGGACAGGTAGGAATGAGCAGTTCTTC.

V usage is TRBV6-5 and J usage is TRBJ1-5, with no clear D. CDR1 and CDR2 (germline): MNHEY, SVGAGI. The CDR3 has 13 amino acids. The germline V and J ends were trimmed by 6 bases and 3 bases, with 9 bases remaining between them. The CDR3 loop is CASSGSFNQPQHF. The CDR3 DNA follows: TGTGCCAGCAGCGGATCGTTCAATCAGCCCCAGCATTTT.

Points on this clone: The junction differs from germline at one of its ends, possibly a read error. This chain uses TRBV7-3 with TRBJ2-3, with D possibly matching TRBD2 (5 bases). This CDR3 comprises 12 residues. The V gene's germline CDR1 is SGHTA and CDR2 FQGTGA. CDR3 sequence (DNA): TGTGCCAGCAGCCTCGACGGGGTGACGCAATATTTT. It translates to CASSLDGVTQYF.

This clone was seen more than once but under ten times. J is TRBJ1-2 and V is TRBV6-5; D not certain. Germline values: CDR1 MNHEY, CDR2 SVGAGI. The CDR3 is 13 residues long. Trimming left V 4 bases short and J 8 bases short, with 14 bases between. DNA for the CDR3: TGTGCCAGCAGTTCCTCAAGGACGGGAGGCTACACCTTC. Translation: CASSSSRTGGYTF.

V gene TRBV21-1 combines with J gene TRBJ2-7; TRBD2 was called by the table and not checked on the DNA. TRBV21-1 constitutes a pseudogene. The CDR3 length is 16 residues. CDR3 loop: CASTGLGRPCSYEQYF. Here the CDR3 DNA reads TGTGCCAGCACTGGACTAGGTAGGCCGTGTTCCTACGAGCAGTACTTC.